Following are 12 T cell receptor beta chains from one sample sequenced in a study of T cells in Graves' hyperthyroidism and ophthalmopathy (dated by TCRdb to between 2018 and 2021). The receptor library was made with multiplex PCR. Data came from an Illumina HiSeq 2000. TCR beta CDR3 regions were amplified from RNA transcripts. The TCR CDR3 was subjected to a first round of RT-PCR using the HTBI primer set and the Qiagen OneStep RT-PCR kit. TCRdb passed the public sequencing reads through fastp at Q25 and MiXCR, retaining productive beta sequences. Rows with one shared CDR3 protein collapse into an entry with the most common genes and DNA. Here the sample has roughly 350,000 distinct CDR3 sequences; around 15% occur a single time. The ten largest clones represent almost 35% of the sample. The sequenced sample was blood. The receptors were gathered from a woman aged 40 to 55 with Graves' ophthalmopathy.

This clonotype was observed a few times. The chain employs TRBV28 and TRBJ2-1; possible D gene TRBD2, 5 bases. From germline, CDR1 is MDHEN and CDR2 SYDVKM. The germline V and J ends were trimmed by 2 bases and 7 bases, with 9 bases remaining between them. CDR3 size: 13 residues. This CDR3 is CASSLNSVNEQFF. CDR3 sequence (DNA): TGTGCCAGCAGTTTAAATAGCGTGAATGAGCAGTTCTTC.

Many counts were recorded for this clonotype. The V call is TRBV28, the J call TRBJ2-1, with TRBD2 matching over 13 bases. Trimming cost V 2 bases and J 9 bases; bases outside gene matches: 7. The CDR3 length is 16 residues. Germline CDR1 and CDR2: MDHEN and SYDVKM. The CDR3 nucleotides are TGTGCCAGCAGTTTAGAACTAGCGGGAGGGCCCGGTGAGCAGTTCTTC. It is translated as CASSLELAGGPGEQFF.

This clonotype was counted at least ten times. This sequence joins TRBV6-1 and TRBJ2-7, with D possibly TRBD1 on 6 matching bases. V lost 5 bases, J lost 2 bases, and 10 bases lay in between. Germline CDR1 is MNHNS and CDR2 is SASEGT. The CDR3 is made up of 13 amino acids. DNA of the CDR3: TGTGCCAGCAGTCTCCGGGACACCTACGAGCAGTACTTC. This codes for CASSLRDTYEQYF.

This clonotype has only a few counts. V gene TRBV2 combines with J gene TRBJ1-4, with 7 bases lining up with TRBD1. The germline gives CDR1 SNHLY, CDR2 FYNNEI. The CDR3 is made up of 14 amino acids. The V and J ends lost 4 bases and 7 bases, in that order; junction bases with no gene match: 6. CDR3 residues: CASSARGLAEKLFF. In DNA, the CDR3 is TGTGCCAGCAGTGCAAGGGGGCTGGCTGAAAAACTGTTTTTT. Supplemented by reference TRBV2 and TRBJ1-4, the full variable domain reads EPEVTQTPSHQVTQMGQEVILRCVPISNHLYFYWYRQILGQKVEFLVSFYNNEISEKSEIFDDQFSVERPDGSNFTLKIRSTKLEDSAMYFCASSARGLAEKLFFGSGTQLSVL.

This clonotype was picked up many times. This chain joins TRBV11-2 and TRBJ2-1; D unclear. Germline CDR1 is SGHAT and CDR2 is FQNNGV. CDR3 size: 13 residues. V dropped 6 bases and J dropped 7 bases, with 13 bases sitting between them. The CDR3 nucleotides are TGTGCCAGCAGGCACTGGGGTGAGAATGAGCAGTTCTTC. It translates to CASRHWGENEQFF. The variable domain in full, completed from reference TRBV11-2 and TRBJ2-1, reads EAGVAQSPRYKIIEKRQSVAFWCNPISGHATLYWYQQILGQGPKLLIQFQNNGVVDDSQLPKDRFSAERLKGVDSTLKIQPAKLEDSAVYLCASRHWGENEQFFGPGTRLTVL.

This clonotype was detected a few times. The chain has TRBV11-2 and TRBJ2-3; D is ambiguous. This CDR3 region has 15 residues. Trimming took off 5 bases at V and 0 bases at J, with 12 bases between the two ends. The germline V gene has CDR1 SGHAT and CDR2 FQNNGV. The CDR3 nucleotides are TGTGCCAGCAGCACTATCTGGGGTAGCACAGATACGCAGTATTTT. Amino acids: CASSTIWGSTDTQYF.

J is TRBJ2-7 and V is TRBV27; either TRBD1 or TRBD2 may supply D (5 bases each). Per germline, CDR1 MNHEY and CDR2 SMNVEV (reference sequence). V shed 10 bases and J shed 11 bases, with 27 bases lying between them. There are 14 residues in the CDR3. The DNA of the CDR3 is TGTGCCACCCGCCGGGGCCCACAGGCCGGTGAGAAGTACTTC. It specifies CATRRGPQAGEKYF.

This clonotype was recorded at least ten times. The genes are TRBV12-3 or TRBV12-4 and TRBJ1-1; 9 nucleotides match TRBD1. V shed 4 bases and J 2 bases; nucleotides not matched to a gene: 17. The CDR3 consists of 19 residues. The CDR3 spells CASSYLKTGGRLGNTEAFF. The DNA of the CDR3 is TGTGCCAGCAGTTACCTGAAGACAGGGGGTCGATTGGGTAACACTGAAGCTTTCTTT.

The chain has TRBV5-5 and TRBJ1-3, with a possible D match to TRBD1 (5 bases). Trimming removed 0 bases from V and 1 base from J, with 11 bases in between. Germline loops: CDR1 SGHKS, CDR2 YYEKEE (reference sequence). The CDR3 is made up of 16 amino acids. The CDR3 bases are TGTGCCAGCAGCTTGGTATTCAGGGTATCTGGAAACACCATATATTTT. It is translated as CASSLVFRVSGNTIYF.

Turning to this clonotype: A much larger clone is a single base away; this may be a read error. The J gene is TRBJ2-1, the V gene TRBV20-1; D call uncertain. Matching the DNA end better, TRBJ2-7 makes the J call doubtful. Germline CDR1 and CDR2: DFQATT and SNEGSKA (reference sequence). The CDR3 is 14 amino acids. CDR3 sequence: CSARDLRSYNEQYF. CDR3 bases: TGCAGTGCTAGAGATCTCCGCTCCTACAATGAGCAGTACTTC.

This clonotype was detected ten times or more. This rearrangement joins TRBV7-2 to TRBJ1-1; D is ambiguous. Trimming shortened V by 1 base and J by 5 bases, and 17 bases separated the two germline ends. CDR1 and CDR2 (germline): SGHTA, FQGNSA. This CDR3 comprises 16 residues. This CDR3 is CASSLVLGQRWTEAFF. CDR3 nucleotide sequence: TGTGCCAGCAGCTTAGTCCTAGGGCAGAGGTGGACTGAAGCTTTCTTT.

In this sample, this clonotype turned up a few times. The chain joins TRBV7-9 to TRBJ2-2; D perhaps matches TRBD2 (6 bases). The ends were cut back, 4 bases at V and 7 bases at J, with 10 bases in the middle. The CDR3 extends over 13 amino acids. Germline V CDR1 and CDR2: SEHNR, FQNEAQ (reference sequence). CDR3 in DNA: TGTGCCAGCAGCTCTAGCGAAAACGGGGAGCTGTTTTTT. The encoded protein is CASSSSENGELFF.